This entry describes one T cell receptor (beta chain). The data were obtained in a study of blood T cell repertoires in COVID-19. On the study more broadly: From T cells, B-cell-depleted T cells, or PBMCs came the material, which was cDNA or gDNA.

This table comes from immunoSEQ multiplex PCR, and its TCRdb copy is limited to in-frame clones, with some not included. The sample has roughly 120,000 clones; 86% are singletons. V lost 4 bases and J lost 5; bases outside the gene matches: 9. The CDR3 totals 16 residues. From germline, CDR1 is LNHDA and CDR2 SQIVND (reference sequence). The V and J genes are TRBV19 and TRBJ1-5; 9 nucleotides align to TRBD1. The TCR comes from a man aged 65 to 79 who had recovered from COVID-19. Specimen: peripheral blood. This CDR3 is CASSSRTTGGYQPQHF. CDR3 DNA: TGTGCCAGTAGTAGTAGAACTACAGGGGGCTATCAGCCCCAGCATTTT. The variable domain in full, with the rest retrieved from reference TRBV19 and TRBJ1-5, is DGGITQSPKYLFRKEGQNVTLSCEQNLNHDAMYWYRQDPGQGLRLIYYSQIVNDFQKGDIAEGYSVSREKKESFPLTVTSAQKNPTAFYLCASSSRTTGGYQPQHFGDGTRLSIL.